One and the same sample provided the 7 T cell receptor beta chains below, sequenced in a study of blood T cell repertoires in COVID-19. The repertoire was sequenced with immunoSEQ multiplex PCR; TCRdb's copy has only in-frame clones and lacks some. The data contain around 97,000 clones, around 88% of them singletons. Sequenced sample: peripheral blood. Source of these receptors: a human donor in a cohort sampled during active COVID-19.

The rearrangement joins TRBV7-2 to TRBJ2-7; no clear D. The germline V gene encodes CDR1 SGHTA and CDR2 FQGNSA. Trimming stripped 4 bases from V and 1 base from J, with 5 bases between. The CDR3 consists of 12 residues. As DNA, the CDR3 is TGTGCCAGCAGCTCAAATTCCTACGAGCAGTACTTC. Its translation is CASSSNSYEQYF. The complete variable domain, with remaining parts taken from reference TRBV7-2 and TRBJ2-7, reads GAGVSQSPSNKVTEKGKDVELRCDPISGHTALYWYRQSLGQGLEFLIYFQGNSAPDKSGLPSDRFSAERTGGSVSTLTIQRTQQEDSAVYLCASSSNSYEQYFGPGTRLTVT.

The rearrangement joins TRBV21-1 to TRBJ2-1; the D segment call TRBD1 is taken from the table without a DNA check. TRBV21-1 is shown as a pseudogene. CDR3 length: 16 residues. This CDR3 is CATLVLWTGRYNEQFF. The CDR3 bases are TGTGCCACCCTAGTTCTCTGGACAGGGAGGTACAATGAGCAGTTCTTC.

This clone was observed a single time. The rearrangement links TRBV27 to TRBJ1-2, with 7 bases matching TRBD1. With 5 bases clipped from V and 8 bases from J, the junction kept 14 bases outside the gene matches. CDR3 length: 15 amino acids. CDR1 and CDR2 from the germline V gene are MNHEY and SMNVEV (reference sequence). The CDR3 region is CASSPRTGEHPGYTF. The CDR3 DNA follows: TGTGCCAGCAGTCCTAGGACAGGTGAACATCCCGGCTACACCTTC.

CDR3 amino acids: CASSLGTGGITEAFF. The DNA of the CDR3 is TGTGCCAGCAGCCTCGGGACAGGGGGCATTACTGAAGCTTTCTTT. The chain recombines TRBV7-3 with TRBJ1-1, with 12 bases matching TRBD1. Trimming cost V 5 bases and J 5 bases; bases outside gene matches: 6. The germline V gene has CDR1 SGHTA and CDR2 FQGTGA. This CDR3 has 15 amino acids.

The table lists this clone with a count of one. V gene TRBV11-1 combines with J gene TRBJ2-7; 10 nucleotides agree with TRBD1. The germline CDR1 and CDR2 sequences are SGHAT and FQDESV (reference sequence). The CDR3 sequence is 13 residues long. V shed 5 bases and J 7 bases; nucleotides not matched to a gene: 5. This CDR3 is CASSLDRGTEQYF. CDR3 DNA sequence: TGTGCCAGCAGCCTGGACAGGGGGACGGAGCAGTACTTC. Full variable domain (missing parts from reference TRBV11-1 and TRBJ2-7): EAEVAQSPRYKITEKSQAVAFWCDPISGHATLYWYRQILGQGPELLVQFQDESVVDDSQLPKDRFSAERLKGVDSTLKIQPAELGDSAMYLCASSLDRGTEQYFGPGTRLTVT.

The chain joins TRBV18 to TRBJ2-1, with TRBD2 matching 11 bases. The CDR3 has 19 amino acids. Germline trimming cut 2 bases from V and 0 bases from J; bases unmatched to any gene: 9. CDR1 is KGHSH, CDR2 LQKENI, per germline. Written as DNA, the CDR3 is TGTGCCAGCTCACCATTTCCTAGCGGGAGGTCCAGCTCCTACAATGAGCAGTTCTTC. It specifies CASSPFPSGRSSSYNEQFF.

V usage is TRBV10-1 and J usage is TRBJ2-1; TRBD2 matches at 12 bases. The trim removed 4 bases at V and 5 bases at J, leaving 3 bases unmatched. The CDR3 is 15 residues long. The germline V gene encodes CDR1 WNHNN and CDR2 SYGVQD (reference sequence). This chain's CDR3 is CASSVLAGGNNEQFF. As DNA, the CDR3 is TGCGCCAGCAGTGTACTAGCGGGAGGTAACAATGAGCAGTTCTTC.